A single sample gave rise to the 21 T cell receptor beta chains below, sequenced in a study of Graves' ophthalmopathy and Graves' hyperthyroidism. Researchers took RNA transcripts and amplified TCR beta CDR3 regions from them. Second-round multiplex PCR came after first-round RT-PCR with HTBI primers. Via MiXCR, TCRdb re-called the multiplex PCR reads, giving one row per CDR3 protein. In the table there are some 350,000 distinct CDR3 sequences, about a sixth of which are singletons. Sequenced sample: peripheral blood. Receptors were obtained from an adult woman with stable Graves' hyperthyroidism.

This chain joins TRBV12-3 or TRBV12-4 and TRBJ2-2; 7 nucleotides line up with TRBD1. The CDR3 is 14 amino acids. The V segment lost 6 bases and the J segment 4 bases; nucleotides outside the gene matches: 5. The CDR3, as DNA: TGTGCCAGCAGGCTTCGACAGGGCACCGGGGAGCTGTTTTTT. Amino acid sequence: CASRLRQGTGELFF.

This clonotype was observed a handful of times. The rearrangement joins TRBV7-8 to TRBJ2-7, with a tentative D call TRBD2 (5 bases). CDR3 size: 14 residues. Germline-derived CDR1 and CDR2 are SGHVS and FQNEAQ. The V end lost 1 base, the J end lost 5 bases, and 12 bases lay between the germline ends. The CDR3 region is CASSLGSIAHEQYF. In DNA form, the CDR3 reads TGTGCCAGCAGCTTAGGGTCCATAGCGCACGAGCAGTACTTC. Complete variable domain (other parts from reference TRBV7-8 and TRBJ2-7): GAGVSQSPRYKVAKRGQDVALRCDPISGHVSLFWYQQALGQGPEFLTYFQNEAQLDKSGLPSDRFFAERPEGSVSTLKIQRTQQEDSAVYLCASSLGSIAHEQYFGPGTRLTVT.

The CDR3 region has the DNA TGCAGCGTTGGTGGGACTAGCGGGAACCAAGAGACCCAGTACTTC. Residues: CSVGGTSGNQETQYF. The chain combines TRBV29-1 with TRBJ2-5, with 13 bases identical to TRBD2. The CDR3 has 15 residues. CDR1 is SQVTM, CDR2 ANQGSEA, per germline. With V trimmed by 4 bases and J by 0 bases, 2 bases remained unmatched. Drawing the rest from reference TRBV29-1 and TRBJ2-5, the complete variable domain is SAVISQKPSRDICQRGTSLTIQCQVDSQVTMMFWYRQQPGQSLTLIATANQGSEATYESGFVIDKFPISRPNLTFSTLTVSNMSPEDSSIYLCSVGGTSGNQETQYFGPGTRLLVL.

This clonotype is a singleton in its sample. A much larger clone lies one base from this, so it may be a read error. Since the CDR3 does not end with the conserved phenylalanine or tryptophan, this likely comes from a read error. V gene TRBV29-1 combines with J gene TRBJ2-6; tentatively, D is TRBD1 or TRBD2 (6 bases each). The V end was cut by 3 bases, the J end by 2 bases, with 11 bases between. This CDR3 region has 15 residues. Germline V CDR1 and CDR2: SQVTM, ANQGSEA. The CDR3 bases are TGCAGCGTTGACGGGGGCGCGGCTGGGGCCAACGTCCTGACTTAC. Translating gives CSVDGGAAGANVLTY.

This chain uses TRBV10-3 with TRBJ2-5; D unresolved. CDR3 size: 14 residues. Trimming stripped 4 bases from V and 0 bases from J, with 9 bases between. Germline lookup yields CDR1 ENHRY and CDR2 SYGVKD. The CDR3 bases are TGTGCCATCAGTGCCGGCTATAACCAAGAGACCCAGTACTTC. It encodes CAISAGYNQETQYF.

This clonotype was picked up many times. The V and J genes are TRBV20-1 and TRBJ2-7; TRBD2 matches at 12 bases. Germline V gene data show CDR1 as DFQATT and CDR2 as SNEGSKA (reference sequence). The CDR3 is 15 residues long. V was pared by 1 base and J by 4 bases, with 5 bases of the junction left unmatched. This chain's CDR3 is CSARGLAGDYYEQYF. The CDR3 region has the DNA TGCAGTGCTAGAGGACTAGCGGGAGATTATTACGAGCAGTACTTC.

This clonotype was counted ten times or more. The V and J genes are TRBV28 and TRBJ2-7, with 9 positions matching TRBD1. CDR3 length: 15 residues. Losses at the gene ends were 6 bases for V and 0 bases for J; bases not matched to a gene: 6. CDR1 and CDR2 from the germline V gene are MDHEN and SYDVKM. The CDR3 nucleotides read TGTGCCAGCAGGTCCGGGACAGGGAGCTCCTACGAGCAGTACTTC. Encoded protein: CASRSGTGSSYEQYF. Full variable domain (remainder filled in from reference TRBV28 and TRBJ2-7): DVKVTQSSRYLVKRTGEKVFLECVQDMDHENMFWYRQDPGLGLRLIYFSYDVKMKEKGDIPEGYSVSREKKERFSLILESASTNQTSMYLCASRSGTGSSYEQYFGPGTRLTVT.

This clonotype was seen ten or more times. The chain has TRBV2 and TRBJ2-7, with D perhaps assigned TRBD1 or TRBD2 (5 bases each). V was clipped by 11 bases and J by 4 bases, with 21 bases between them. Germline V gene sequence: CDR1 SNHLY, CDR2 FYNNEI. The CDR3 is 14 residues long. The CDR3 sequence is CAGTDRDDGYEQYF. CDR3 nucleotides: TGTGCCGGCACGGACCGGGACGACGGATACGAGCAGTACTTC.

Details on this clonotype: A read error is possible here, since a much larger clone lies one base away. The chain has TRBV4-1 and TRBJ2-5; 7 bases fit TRBD2. The CDR3 contains 13 residues. The V gene's germline CDR1 is MGHRA and CDR2 YSYEKL. CDR3 DNA sequence: TGCGCCAGCAGCCAAGATGGGGGGGAGACCAAGTACTTC. The encoded protein is CASSQDGGETKYF.

The chain joins TRBV5-1 to TRBJ1-1; TRBD1 aligns across 7 bases. Germline values: CDR1 SGHRS, CDR2 YFSETQ. The CDR3 runs to 14 residues. The V segment lost 4 bases and the J segment 4 bases; nucleotides outside the gene matches: 7. CDR3 amino acids: CASSRGDSGTEAFF. Written as DNA, the CDR3 is TGCGCCAGCAGCCGAGGGGACAGTGGCACTGAAGCTTTCTTT.

This clonotype was counted many times. This chain joins TRBV20-1 and TRBJ2-7; the match to TRBD2 covers 12 bases. Germline CDR1 and CDR2: DFQATT and SNEGSKA (reference sequence). Germline trimming cut 1 base from V and 3 bases from J; bases unmatched to any gene: 1. The CDR3 runs to 14 residues. CDR3 loop: CSARGLAGVYEQYF. Written as DNA, the CDR3 is TGCAGTGCTAGAGGACTAGCGGGAGTCTACGAGCAGTACTTC.

This clonotype was found many times. The chain has TRBV27 and TRBJ1-2; D not resolved. The length of the CDR3 is 13 residues. The V gene's germline CDR1 is MNHEY and CDR2 SMNVEV (reference sequence). V was trimmed by 6 bases and J by 0 bases, leaving 8 bases between them. This CDR3 is CASSPRANYGYTF. Written as DNA, the CDR3 is TGTGCCAGCAGCCCACGAGCTAACTATGGCTACACCTTC.

This clonotype has a count of ten or more. The chain recombines TRBV7-2 with TRBJ2-2; D may be TRBD2 (5 bases). Deletions cut 2 bases from V and 4 bases from J, with 8 bases between. The length of the CDR3 is 14 residues. Germline CDR1 and CDR2: SGHTA and FQGNSA. For the CDR3, the DNA is TGTGCCAGCAGCTTACAGCGGAGCACCGGGGAGCTGTTTTTT. It translates to CASSLQRSTGELFF.

This clonotype was observed at least ten times. The chain combines TRBV29-1 with TRBJ1-2; perhaps TRBD1 as D (6 bases). Trimming stripped 1 base from V and 5 bases from J, with 11 bases between. The CDR3 totals 13 residues. CDR1 and CDR2 (germline): SQVTM, ANQGSEA. The CDR3 loop is CSVEATGWYGYTF. CDR3 in DNA: TGCAGCGTTGAAGCCACAGGGTGGTATGGCTACACCTTC. Looking up the rest from reference TRBV29-1 and TRBJ1-2 gives the full variable domain: SAVISQKPSRDICQRGTSLTIQCQVDSQVTMMFWYRQQPGQSLTLIATANQGSEATYESGFVIDKFPISRPNLTFSTLTVSNMSPEDSSIYLCSVEATGWYGYTFGSGTRLTVV.

This clonotype was picked up many times. The chain uses TRBV7-2 and TRBJ1-2; D unclear. The V end lost 2 bases, the J end lost 7 bases, and 5 bases lay between the germline ends. The CDR3 sequence is 11 residues long. CDR1 is SGHTA, CDR2 FQGNSA, per germline. The CDR3 DNA sequence: TGTGCCAGCAGCTTATATCGTGGCTACACCTTC. It specifies CASSLYRGYTF.

This clonotype has ten or more counts. The chain uses TRBV4-2 and TRBJ2-2; D uncertain. The CDR3 is 11 residues long. CDR1 is LGHNA and CDR2 is YNFKEQ in the germline V gene. Trimming stripped 7 bases from V and 7 bases from J, with 7 bases between. The CDR3 coding sequence is TGTGCCAGCACTAATGGCGGGGAGCTGTTTTTT. Its translation: CASTNGGELFF.

The chain couples TRBV6-1 to TRBJ2-7; 10 bases agree with TRBD1. This CDR3 is built from 19 residues. Germline V gene sequence: CDR1 MNHNS, CDR2 SASEGT. V gave up 2 bases and J gave up 2 bases; unmatched junction bases: 15. Written as DNA, the CDR3 is TGTGCCAGCAGTGAAAGGAATTCCCCAGGGACAGGGGTAACCTACGAGCAGTACTTC. Translated: CASSERNSPGTGVTYEQYF.

This clonotype has at least ten counts. V and J are TRBV28 and TRBJ2-7; 9 nucleotides match TRBD2. CDR3 length: 15 amino acids. Unmatched junction bases numbered 10, after V lost 3 bases and J lost 7 bases. Germline assignment: CDR1 MDHEN and CDR2 SYDVKM. CDR3 sequence (DNA): TGTGCCAGCAGTTTTTTGTCTAGCGGGGCCGGAGAGCAGTACTTC. It translates to CASSFLSSGAGEQYF.

This chain connects TRBV5-1 to TRBJ1-1; D is possibly TRBD1 (6 bases). CDR1 is SGHRS and CDR2 is YFSETQ in the germline V gene. V was cut by 0 bases and J by 0 bases, with 12 bases left in between. This CDR3 contains 16 residues. For the CDR3, the DNA is TGCGCCAGCAGCTTGGCCGTCGGACAGTTGAACACTGAAGCTTTCTTT. Its translation is CASSLAVGQLNTEAFF.

This clonotype came up many times. The chain joins TRBV2 to TRBJ2-5; 9 bases are a match to TRBD1. Germline V gene data show CDR1 as SNHLY and CDR2 as FYNNEI. The CDR3 runs to 15 residues. V gave up 1 base and J gave up 6 bases; unmatched junction bases: 6. The CDR3 sequence is CASSEGTGVPQTQYF. The CDR3 nucleotides read TGTGCCAGCAGTGAAGGGACAGGGGTACCCCAGACCCAGTACTTC.

This clonotype occurred many times. The chain is built from TRBV6-2 or TRBV6-3 and TRBJ2-5; 9 nucleotides line up with TRBD1. J gave up 5 bases and V 2 bases, and 12 bases lay outside the gene matches. Germline loops: CDR1 MNHEY, CDR2 SVGEGT. There are 17 residues in the CDR3. The CDR3 spells CASSYGVYRGQVETQYF. CDR3 nucleotide sequence: TGTGCCAGCAGTTACGGGGTCTACAGGGGGCAGGTTGAGACCCAGTACTTC.